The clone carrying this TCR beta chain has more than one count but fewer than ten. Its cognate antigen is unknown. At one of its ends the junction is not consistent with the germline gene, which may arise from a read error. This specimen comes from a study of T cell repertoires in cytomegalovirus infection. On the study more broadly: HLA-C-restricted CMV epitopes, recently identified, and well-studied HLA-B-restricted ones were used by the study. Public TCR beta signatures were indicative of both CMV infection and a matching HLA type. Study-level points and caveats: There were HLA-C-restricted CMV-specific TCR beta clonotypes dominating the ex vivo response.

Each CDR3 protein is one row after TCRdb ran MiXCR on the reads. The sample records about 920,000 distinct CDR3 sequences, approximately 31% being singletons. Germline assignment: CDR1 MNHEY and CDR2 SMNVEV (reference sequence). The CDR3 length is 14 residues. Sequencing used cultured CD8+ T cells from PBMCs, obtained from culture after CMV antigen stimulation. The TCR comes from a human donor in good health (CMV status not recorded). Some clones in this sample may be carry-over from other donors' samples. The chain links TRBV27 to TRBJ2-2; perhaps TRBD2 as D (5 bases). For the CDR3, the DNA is TGTGCCAGCAGTCCGAGGGATCCCACCAGGGAGCTGTTTTTT. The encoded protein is CASSPRDPTRELFF.